These 21 T cell receptor beta chains came from one sample sequenced in a study of CD8 T cells in ankylosing spondylitis. Study-level points and caveats: Seemingly distinctive of ankylosing spondylitis blood was a TCR beta motif formed by eight highly homologous variants.

In TCRdb, the 5' RACE reads were re-called with MiXCR into one record per CDR3 protein. The data show about 800,000 distinct CDR3 sequences, about 10% seen once. The antigens of these receptors remain unknown. Sequenced material: blood, either unsorted or a sorted T cell fraction (not recorded which). These receptors were obtained from a male donor with ankylosing spondylitis.

This clonotype has more than one count but fewer than ten. The chain carries TRBV29-1 and TRBJ1-1, with D possibly matching TRBD1 (6 bases). V gave up 7 bases and J gave up 6 bases, with 15 bases separating them. CDR1 is SQVTM, CDR2 ANQGSEA, per germline. The CDR3 is 12 amino acids. The CDR3 here is CSGLRGLAEAFF. CDR3 in DNA: TGCAGCGGCCTGCGGGGGCTGGCTGAAGCTTTCTTT. The variable domain in full, with the rest retrieved from reference TRBV29-1 and TRBJ1-1, is SAVISQKPSRDICQRGTSLTIQCQVDSQVTMMFWYRQQPGQSLTLIATANQGSEATYESGFVIDKFPISRPNLTFSTLTVSNMSPEDSSIYLCSGLRGLAEAFFGQGTRLTVV.

The chain employs TRBV7-9 and TRBJ2-1, with D unclear. Per germline, CDR1 SEHNR and CDR2 FQNEAQ (reference sequence). The CDR3 runs 15 residues. V was trimmed by 1 base and J by 7 bases, leaving 14 bases between them. CDR3 region: CASSLETHWGNEQFF. CDR3 nucleotide sequence: TGTGCCAGCAGCTTAGAGACCCACTGGGGAAATGAGCAGTTCTTC.

The chain couples TRBV20-1 to TRBJ1-4; D gene uncertain. CDR3 length: 14 amino acids. V was clipped by 1 base and J by 7 bases, with 13 bases between them. Germline values: CDR1 DFQATT, CDR2 SNEGSKA (reference sequence). This chain's CDR3 is CSARVSDAGEKLFF. DNA of the CDR3: TGCAGTGCTAGAGTTTCGGACGCCGGTGAAAAACTGTTTTTT.

Ten or more counts support this clonotype. The chain has TRBV20-1 and TRBJ2-4; 15 bases match TRBD2. The CDR3 is 17 residues long. Unmatched junction bases numbered 5, after V lost 5 bases and J lost 0 bases. Per germline, CDR1 DFQATT and CDR2 SNEGSKA (reference sequence). CDR3 residues: CSAPGLAGGPAKNIQYF. The DNA of the CDR3 is TGCAGTGCTCCGGGACTAGCGGGAGGTCCAGCCAAAAACATTCAGTACTTC.

This clonotype came up many times. The chain employs TRBV15 and TRBJ2-7; possible D gene TRBD2, 5 bases. Trimming removed 0 bases at V and 5 bases at J, with 8 bases between. Germline values: CDR1 LNHNV, CDR2 YYDKDF (reference sequence). CDR3 length equals 13 residues. The chain's CDR3 is CATSRDEGDEQYF. CDR3 nucleotides: TGTGCCACCAGCAGAGATGAGGGTGACGAGCAGTACTTC.

The genes are TRBV6-5 and TRBJ2-7, with unresolved D. The CDR3 covers 12 residues. V shed 2 bases and J shed 13 bases, with 15 bases lying between them. The germline V gene encodes CDR1 MNHEY and CDR2 SVGAGI. CDR3 DNA sequence: TGTGCCAGCAGTTACGACGGTAACGTGATATACTTC. Protein sequence: CASSYDGNVIYF.

This clonotype turned up a few times. This chain joins TRBV24-1 and TRBJ1-5; D is unresolved. V was trimmed by 6 bases and J by 2 bases, leaving 10 bases between them. CDR3 length: 14 amino acids. The germline gives CDR1 KGHDR, CDR2 SFDVKD. In DNA form, the CDR3 reads TGTGCCACCAGTCGGGGTATGGGCAATCAGCCCCAGCATTTT. It encodes CATSRGMGNQPQHF.

This clonotype has just a few counts. The chain recombines TRBV7-6 with TRBJ1-2, with D unresolved. Germline CDR1 is SGHVS and CDR2 is FNYEAQ. CDR3 size: 14 residues. Trimming pared 3 bases from V and 5 bases from J, leaving 13 bases between. The CDR3 nucleotides read TGTGCCAGCAGCTTCGATTTGGAGGGTTATGGCTACACCTTC. Protein sequence: CASSFDLEGYGYTF. The variable domain in full, completed from reference TRBV7-6 and TRBJ1-2, reads GAGVSQSPRYKVTKRGQDVALRCDPISGHVSLYWYRQALGQGPEFLTYFNYEAQQDKSGLPNDRFSAERPEGSISTLTIQRTEQRDSAMYRCASSFDLEGYGYTFGSGTRLTVV.

The J gene is TRBJ1-6, the V gene TRBV9; no firm D call. Trimming removed 3 bases from V and 6 bases from J, with 10 bases in between. There are 14 residues in the CDR3. The V gene's germline CDR1 is SGDLS and CDR2 YYNGEE. CDR3: CASSATTANSPLHF. DNA for the CDR3: TGTGCCAGCAGCGCCACAACGGCTAATTCACCCCTCCACTTT.

The chain links TRBV3-1 to TRBJ1-1; no firm D call. Trimming cost V 5 bases and J 7 bases, with 14 bases left between them. This CDR3 has 13 amino acids. Germline V lookup: CDR1 LGHDT, CDR2 YNNKEL (reference sequence). The CDR3 nucleotides are TGTGCCAGCAGCGTTCTAGGCCTGGTTGAAGCTTTCTTT. Encoded protein: CASSVLGLVEAFF.

This chain links TRBV9 with TRBJ2-3, with TRBD2 identical over 7 bases. The CDR3 contains 16 residues. Germline values: CDR1 SGDLS, CDR2 YYNGEE. Trimming cost V 3 bases and J 1 base; bases outside gene matches: 8. Here the CDR3 reads CASSARDYSGTDTQYF. CDR3 nucleotides: TGTGCCAGCAGCGCCAGGGACTATAGCGGCACAGATACGCAGTATTTT.

This clonotype came up a few times. V usage is TRBV28 and J usage is TRBJ2-3, with a weak D call TRBD1 (5 bases). V lost 6 bases and J lost 0, with 16 bases in between. CDR1 is MDHEN, CDR2 SYDVKM, per germline. The CDR3 sequence is 16 residues long. CDR3: CASSYRLHPSTDTQYF. CDR3 bases: TGTGCCAGCAGCTACAGGCTCCACCCGAGCACAGATACGCAGTATTTT.

This clonotype was found a few times. The gene calls are TRBV5-1 and TRBJ2-3; 11 positions match TRBD2. The CDR3 loop spans 17 amino acids. V trimming: 2 bases; J trimming: 0 bases; junction bases outside the gene matches: 5. Germline values: CDR1 SGHRS, CDR2 YFSETQ. The CDR3 nucleotides read TGCGCCAGCAGCTTTAGCGGGGGGGTGACTAGCACAGATACGCAGTATTTT. Its translation: CASSFSGGVTSTDTQYF.

This clonotype was observed at least ten times. V is TRBV20-1 and J is TRBJ2-5; the match to TRBD2 covers 10 bases. CDR3 size: 13 residues. V gave up 7 bases and J gave up 5 bases; unmatched junction bases: 7. Germline V CDR1 and CDR2: DFQATT, SNEGSKA (reference sequence). CDR3 coding DNA: TGCAGTGTGGCTAGCGGGAGAGGGGAGACCCAGTACTTC. Translating gives CSVASGRGETQYF.

This clonotype occurred many times. The chain joins TRBV20-1 to TRBJ2-1; D not certain. The CDR3 runs to 14 residues. CDR1 and CDR2 from the germline V gene are DFQATT and SNEGSKA (reference sequence). V was clipped by 1 base and J by 0 bases, with 7 bases between them. The CDR3 DNA follows: TGCAGTGCTAGAGCCGGCACCTCCTACAATGAGCAGTTCTTC. This codes for CSARAGTSYNEQFF.

This clonotype was seen many times. The chain carries TRBV29-1 and TRBJ2-5; D is undetermined. This CDR3 spans 12 amino acids. V lost 4 bases and J lost 2, with 8 bases in between. CDR1 SQVTM and CDR2 ANQGSEA come from the germline V gene. The CDR3 coding sequence is TGCAGCGTTGTAGGACCACAAGAGACCCAGTACTTC. Its translation: CSVVGPQETQYF.

Many counts were recorded for this clonotype. The chain is built from TRBV4-3 and TRBJ2-3, with 9 bases that match TRBD2. Germline V gives CDR1 LGHNA, CDR2 YSLEER. The J segment lost 7 bases and the V segment lost 6 bases, leaving 11 bases of the junction unmatched. The CDR3 is made up of 15 amino acids. The CDR3 here is CASSPSGVMRNTQYF. The DNA for the CDR3 is TGCGCCAGCAGTCCTAGCGGGGTTATGAGGAATACGCAGTATTTT.

This clonotype was recorded at least ten times. CDR3 sequence reads: CASSGTQGDYYEQYF. CDR3 DNA sequence: TGTGCCAGCAGTGGCACACAGGGGGATTACTACGAGCAGTACTTC. J is TRBJ2-7 and V is TRBV25-1; 8 bases fit TRBD1. CDR1 is MGHDK and CDR2 is SYGVNS in the germline V gene. The length of the CDR3 is 15 residues. Trimming at V came to 4 bases and at J to 3 bases, leaving 8 bases not matched to a gene.

This clonotype has a handful of counts. The chain uses TRBV11-2 and TRBJ2-3, with D perhaps being TRBD1 or TRBD2 (5 bases each). CDR1 is SGHAT and CDR2 is FQNNGV in the germline V gene. The CDR3 has 15 amino acids. The germline V and J ends were trimmed by 4 bases and 4 bases, with 15 bases remaining between them. CDR3 DNA sequence: TGTGCCAGCAGCTCCTTGTTGGGGGAAGCAGATACGCAGTATTTT. Translating gives CASSSLLGEADTQYF. The full variable domain, completed using reference TRBV11-2 and TRBJ2-3, is EAGVAQSPRYKIIEKRQSVAFWCNPISGHATLYWYQQILGQGPKLLIQFQNNGVVDDSQLPKDRFSAERLKGVDSTLKIQPAKLEDSAVYLCASSSLLGEADTQYFGPGTRLTVL.

This clonotype was counted between two and nine times. The chain is built from TRBV20-1 and TRBJ1-6; D uncertain. Germline V gene sequence: CDR1 DFQATT, CDR2 SNEGSKA (reference sequence). This CDR3 has 17 residues. Trimming took 3 bases from V and 0 from J, leaving 15 bases between them. The CDR3 is CSARGITQSSYNSPLHF. The CDR3 nucleotides read TGCAGTGCTAGGGGGATAACCCAGAGCTCCTATAATTCACCCCTCCACTTT.

The chain joins TRBV20-1 to TRBJ2-3; perhaps TRBD2 as D (6 bases). Germline assignment: CDR1 DFQATT and CDR2 SNEGSKA (reference sequence). V lost 3 bases to trimming and J lost 0 bases, with 22 bases between them. There are 18 residues in the CDR3. CDR3 loop: CSASGGTQDRGSTDTQYF. The CDR3 DNA reads TGCAGTGCTAGTGGGGGGACCCAAGACAGAGGAAGCACAGATACGCAGTATTTT.